This T cell receptor beta chain was found in a study of blood T cell repertoires in COVID-19. Across the whole study: Sites in the United States, Italy and Spain provided acute and convalescent COVID-19 samples.

V shed 3 bases, J shed 4 bases, and the junction held 6 bases outside the gene matches. This CDR3 has 14 residues. CDR1 and CDR2 (germline): MGHDK, SYGVNS. Per the study methods: The assay estimated nucleated cells by amplifying reference gene primers. Measured with immunoSEQ multiplex PCR; TCRdb has only the in-frame clones, and not every one. That table gives V, J and clone size, and the DNA gave D and trimming. Among about 150,000 clones listed, 80% were seen once. This TCR derives from a woman aged 50 to 65 with acute or convalescent COVID-19. The J gene is TRBJ2-7, the V gene TRBV25-1; TRBD2 aligns across 7 bases. The sample consisted of peripheral blood. The CDR3 here is CASSDPSGSYEQYF. In nucleotides, the CDR3 is TGTGCCAGCAGTGACCCTAGCGGTTCGTACGAGCAGTACTTC.